Reported below is one T cell receptor (beta chain). This sample is part of a study of blood T cell repertoires in COVID-19. Study overall: Samples taken during acute and convalescent COVID-19 were collected in the United States, Italy and Spain. From T cells, B-cell-depleted T cells, or PBMCs came the material, which was cDNA or gDNA.

Per the original methods: How many nucleated cells were present was estimated from reference gene primer amplification. The data were produced by immunoSEQ multiplex PCR, yet TCRdb's version contains in-frame clones alone and is incomplete. The D gene and trimming were derived from the DNA, and the V and J assignments and clone size from that table. The sample lists about 130,000 clones; almost 80% were seen once. Germline V gives CDR1 MNHEY, CDR2 SVGAGI. J gave up 8 bases and V 6 bases, and 11 bases lay outside the gene matches. This CDR3 contains 15 residues. The sequencing sample was made of peripheral blood. This TCR was recovered from a man aged 60 to 75 who had recovered from COVID-19. The chain joins TRBV6-5 to TRBJ2-1; 9 bases map to TRBD2. CDR3 sequence (DNA): TGTGCCAGCAGCCCAGACCGTAGCGGGAGTTATGAGCAGTTCTTC. Amino acid sequence: CASSPDRSGSYEQFF.